Presented here are 9 T cell receptor beta chains from one specimen sequenced in a study of shared clonotypes between healthy human individuals. The protocol was immunoSEQ multiplex PCR, while the TCRdb copy is restricted to in-frame clones and leaves out a portion. The table lists 2 million to 3 million clones, over 85% of them singletons. The sequenced sample was naive CD4+ T cells from PBMCs. Subset in this sample: CD45RA+ positively selected. The receptors were gathered from a man between 18 and 29 years old in good health. Some clones in this sample may be carry-over from other donors' samples.

The chain carries TRBV6-5 and TRBJ1-3; 7 bases align to TRBD1. The CDR3 is 15 residues long. Germline V gene data show CDR1 as MNHEY and CDR2 as SVGAGI. Unmatched junction bases numbered 5, after V lost 6 bases and J lost 0 bases. CDR3 sequence reads: CASSLTGNSGNTIYF. The CDR3 DNA is TGTGCCAGCAGCCTGACAGGGAACTCTGGAAACACCATATATTTT.

V and J are TRBV30 and TRBJ1-3; D gene ambiguous. Germline V gene lookup returns CDR1 GTSNPN and CDR2 SVGIG (reference sequence). The CDR3 sequence is 14 residues long. Between the trimmed V and J ends, which lost 2 bases and 0 bases, there was a span of 8 bases. This chain's CDR3 is CAWSIGSSGNTIYF. DNA of the CDR3: TGTGCCTGGAGTATCGGGAGCTCTGGAAACACCATATATTTT.

The chain carries TRBV18 and TRBJ1-2; 8 bases agree with TRBD1. The CDR3 runs to 16 residues. The V and J ends lost 5 bases and 4 bases, in that order; junction bases with no gene match: 12. Per germline, CDR1 KGHSH and CDR2 LQKENI. As DNA, the CDR3 is TGTGCCAGCTCATTCCCCGGACAGGGTGAACGCTATGGCTACACCTTC. Encoded protein: CASSFPGQGERYGYTF.

This chain links TRBV5-1 with TRBJ2-7; 8 bases agree with TRBD2. CDR1 is SGHRS, CDR2 YFSETQ, per germline. There are 16 residues in the CDR3. The V and J ends lost 0 bases and 4 bases, in that order; junction bases with no gene match: 9. CDR3 DNA sequence: TGCGCCAGCAGCTTGGGACTAGCGCCCTTTATTTACGAGCAGTACTTC. Protein product: CASSLGLAPFIYEQYF.

The chain combines TRBV5-1 with TRBJ2-1; tentative D call: TRBD2 (5 bases). V lost 4 bases to trimming and J lost 0 bases, with 11 bases between them. Looked up from germline, CDR1 is SGHRS and CDR2 is YFSETQ. This CDR3 contains 15 residues. The CDR3 is CASSGASSSYNEQFF. The CDR3 DNA follows: TGCGCCAGCAGCGGAGCTAGCAGCTCCTACAATGAGCAGTTCTTC.

In DNA form, the CDR3 reads TGTGCCACCAGCCCCTTAGGGGCAGGGGATAACACTGAAGCTTTCTTT. Translated: CATSPLGAGDNTEAFF. The chain couples TRBV15 to TRBJ1-1, with a possible D match to TRBD1 (6 bases). The germline V and J ends were trimmed by 5 bases and 2 bases, with 18 bases remaining between them. The CDR3 loop spans 16 amino acids. Germline V gives CDR1 LNHNV, CDR2 YYDKDF (reference sequence).

The CDR3 here is CASSISSPRNQPQHF. The CDR3 DNA follows: TGTGCCAGTAGTATAAGCAGCCCGAGAAATCAGCCCCAGCATTTT. The chain recombines TRBV19 with TRBJ1-5; D is ambiguous. Germline assignment: CDR1 LNHDA and CDR2 SQIVND (reference sequence). V lost 2 bases, J lost 4 bases, and 12 bases lay in between. The CDR3 loop spans 15 amino acids.

V is TRBV30 and J is TRBJ2-5, with 9 bases matching TRBD1. Germline V gene sequence: CDR1 GTSNPN, CDR2 SVGIG (reference sequence). CDR3 size: 15 residues. V shed 5 bases and J 2 bases; nucleotides not matched to a gene: 9. CDR3 coding DNA: TGTGCCTGGGGACAGGGGATAATACCTCAAGAGACCCAGTACTTC. Protein product: CAWGQGIIPQETQYF.

CDR3: CASSPRVGSSYEQYF. In DNA, the CDR3 is TGTGCCAGTAGTCCTCGGGTAGGGAGCTCCTACGAGCAGTACTTC. The chain is built from TRBV19 and TRBJ2-7, with D tentatively TRBD2 (5 bases). The germline gives CDR1 LNHDA, CDR2 SQIVND (reference sequence). V was shortened by 5 bases and J by 0 bases, with 14 bases between the two germline ends. The CDR3 is 15 amino acids.